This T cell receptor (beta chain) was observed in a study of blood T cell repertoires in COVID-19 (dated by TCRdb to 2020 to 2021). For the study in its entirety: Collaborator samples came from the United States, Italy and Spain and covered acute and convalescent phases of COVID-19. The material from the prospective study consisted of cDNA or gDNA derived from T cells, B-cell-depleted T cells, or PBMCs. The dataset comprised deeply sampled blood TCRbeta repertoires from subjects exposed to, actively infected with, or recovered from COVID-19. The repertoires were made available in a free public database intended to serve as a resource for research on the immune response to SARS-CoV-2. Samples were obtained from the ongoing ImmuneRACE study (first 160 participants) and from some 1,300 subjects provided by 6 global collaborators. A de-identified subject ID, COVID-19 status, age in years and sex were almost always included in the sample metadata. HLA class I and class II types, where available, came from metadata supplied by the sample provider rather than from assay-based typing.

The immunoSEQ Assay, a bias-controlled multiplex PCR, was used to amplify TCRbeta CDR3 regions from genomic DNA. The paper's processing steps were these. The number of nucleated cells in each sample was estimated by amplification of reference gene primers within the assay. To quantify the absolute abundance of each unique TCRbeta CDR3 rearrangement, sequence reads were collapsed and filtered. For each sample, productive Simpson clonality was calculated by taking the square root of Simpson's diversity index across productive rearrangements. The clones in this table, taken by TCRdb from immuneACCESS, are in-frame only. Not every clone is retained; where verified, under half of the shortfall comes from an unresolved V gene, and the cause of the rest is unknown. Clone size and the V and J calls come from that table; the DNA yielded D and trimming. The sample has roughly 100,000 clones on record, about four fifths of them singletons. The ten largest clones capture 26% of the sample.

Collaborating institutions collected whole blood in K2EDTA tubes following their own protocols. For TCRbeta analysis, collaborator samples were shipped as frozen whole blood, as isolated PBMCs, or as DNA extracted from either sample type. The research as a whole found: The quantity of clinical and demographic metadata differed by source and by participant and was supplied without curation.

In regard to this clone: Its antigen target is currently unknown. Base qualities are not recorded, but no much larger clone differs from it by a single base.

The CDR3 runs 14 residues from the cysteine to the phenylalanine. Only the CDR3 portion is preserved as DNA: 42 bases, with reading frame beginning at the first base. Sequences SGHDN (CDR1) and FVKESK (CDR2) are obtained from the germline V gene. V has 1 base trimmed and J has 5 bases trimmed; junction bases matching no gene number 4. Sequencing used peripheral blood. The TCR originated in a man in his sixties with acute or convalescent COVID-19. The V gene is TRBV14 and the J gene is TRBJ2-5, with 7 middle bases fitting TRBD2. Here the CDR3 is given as CASSQATGRETQYF. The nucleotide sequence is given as TGTGCCAGCAGCCAAGCAACCGGGAGGGAGACCCAGTACTTC.